This T cell receptor beta chain was sequenced in a study of blood T cell repertoires in COVID-19. Study in general: COVID-19 samples from acute and convalescent phases originated in the United States, Italy and Spain. T cells, B-cell-depleted T cells, or PBMCs provided the cDNA or gDNA that served as material.

Original processing notes: Estimation of nucleated cell counts was performed using reference gene primer amplification. The table came from immunoSEQ multiplex PCR; TCRdb's copy has only in-frame clones and leaves some out. V, J and clone size reflect that table, while D and trimming were determined from the DNA. The sample yields approximately 250,000 clones, approximately 80% seen once. Germline V gives CDR1 SGHTA, CDR2 FQGTGA. The V gene end was trimmed by 5 bases and the J gene end by 0 bases; junction bases not matched to a gene: 3. The CDR3 runs 15 residues. This TCR was recovered from a woman aged 45-60 years with acute or convalescent COVID-19. The chain couples TRBV7-3 to TRBJ2-1; 8 nucleotides line up with TRBD1. Sequenced material: peripheral blood. Here the CDR3 reads CASSPQGASYNEQFF. The CDR3 nucleotides are TGTGCCAGCAGCCCCCAGGGGGCCTCCTACAATGAGCAGTTCTTC.